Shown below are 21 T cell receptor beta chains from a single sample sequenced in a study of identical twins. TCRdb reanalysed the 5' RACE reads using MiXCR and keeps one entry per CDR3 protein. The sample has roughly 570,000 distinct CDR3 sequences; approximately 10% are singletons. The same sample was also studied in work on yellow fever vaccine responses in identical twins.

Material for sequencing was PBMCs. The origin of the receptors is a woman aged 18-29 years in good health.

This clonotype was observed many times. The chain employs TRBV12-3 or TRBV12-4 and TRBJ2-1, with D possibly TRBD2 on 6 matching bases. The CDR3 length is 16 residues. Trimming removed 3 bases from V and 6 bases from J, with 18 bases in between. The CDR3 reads CASSFGFLADRNEQFF. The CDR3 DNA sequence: TGTGCCAGCAGTTTTGGGTTCTTAGCGGACCGCAATGAGCAGTTCTTC.

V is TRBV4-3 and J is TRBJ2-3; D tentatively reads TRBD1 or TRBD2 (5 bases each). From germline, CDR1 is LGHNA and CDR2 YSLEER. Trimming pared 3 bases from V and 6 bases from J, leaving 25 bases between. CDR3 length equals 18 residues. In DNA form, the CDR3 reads TGCGCCAGCAGCCATTACCCGGGACCCAGCACGTCGGCCGATACGCAGTATTTT. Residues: CASSHYPGPSTSADTQYF.

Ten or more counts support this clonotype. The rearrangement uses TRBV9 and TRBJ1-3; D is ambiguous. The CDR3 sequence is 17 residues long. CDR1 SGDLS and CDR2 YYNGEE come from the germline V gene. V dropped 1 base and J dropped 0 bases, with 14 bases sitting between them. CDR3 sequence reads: CASSVLDDIASGNTIYF. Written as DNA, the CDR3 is TGTGCCAGCAGCGTACTGGACGATATTGCCTCTGGAAACACCATATATTTT.

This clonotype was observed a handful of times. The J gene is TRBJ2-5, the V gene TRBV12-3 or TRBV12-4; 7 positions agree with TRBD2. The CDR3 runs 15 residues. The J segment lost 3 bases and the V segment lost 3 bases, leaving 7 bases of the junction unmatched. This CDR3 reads CASSLGGGKKETQYF. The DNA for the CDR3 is TGTGCCAGCAGTTTGGGGGGAGGGAAAAAAGAGACCCAGTACTTC.

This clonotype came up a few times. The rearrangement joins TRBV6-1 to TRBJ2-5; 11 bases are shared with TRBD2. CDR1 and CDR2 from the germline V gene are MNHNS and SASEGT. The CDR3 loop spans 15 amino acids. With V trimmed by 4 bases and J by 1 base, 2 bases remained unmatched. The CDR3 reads CASSVAGGTQETQYF. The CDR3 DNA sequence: TGTGCCAGCAGTGTAGCGGGAGGGACCCAAGAGACCCAGTACTTC.

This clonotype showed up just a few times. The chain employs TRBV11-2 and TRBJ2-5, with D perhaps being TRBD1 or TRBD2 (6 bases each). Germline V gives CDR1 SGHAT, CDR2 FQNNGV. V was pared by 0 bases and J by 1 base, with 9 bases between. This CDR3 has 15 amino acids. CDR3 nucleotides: TGTGCCAGCAGCTTAGACGGGGGCCCCCAAGAGACCCAGTACTTC. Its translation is CASSLDGGPQETQYF.

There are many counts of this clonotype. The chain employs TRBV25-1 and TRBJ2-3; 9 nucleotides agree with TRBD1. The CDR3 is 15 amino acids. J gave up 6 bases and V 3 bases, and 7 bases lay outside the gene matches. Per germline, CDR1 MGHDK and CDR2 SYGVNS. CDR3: CASSDPRTGADTQYF. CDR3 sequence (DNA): TGTGCCAGCAGTGACCCCCGGACAGGGGCTGATACGCAGTATTTT.

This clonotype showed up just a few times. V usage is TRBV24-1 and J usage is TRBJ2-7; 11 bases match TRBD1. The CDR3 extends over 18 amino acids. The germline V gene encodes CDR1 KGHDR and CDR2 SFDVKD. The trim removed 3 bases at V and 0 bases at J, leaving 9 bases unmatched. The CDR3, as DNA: TGTGCCACCAGTGATCCTGGGACAGGGGGGAGCAGCTCCTACGAGCAGTACTTC. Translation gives CATSDPGTGGSSSYEQYF.

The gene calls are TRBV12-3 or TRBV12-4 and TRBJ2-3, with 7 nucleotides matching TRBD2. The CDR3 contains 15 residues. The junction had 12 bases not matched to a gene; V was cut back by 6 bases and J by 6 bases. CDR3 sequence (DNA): TGTGCCAGCAGGGAACTAGCGAGACGTCACGATACGCAGTATTTT. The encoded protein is CASRELARRHDTQYF.

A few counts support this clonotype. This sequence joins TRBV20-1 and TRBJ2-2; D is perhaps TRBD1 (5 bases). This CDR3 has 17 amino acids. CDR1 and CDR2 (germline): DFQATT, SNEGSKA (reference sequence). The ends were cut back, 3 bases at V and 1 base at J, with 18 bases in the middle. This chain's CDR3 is CSASPTKGKLNTGELFF. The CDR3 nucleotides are TGCAGTGCTAGTCCTACGAAGGGGAAGCTGAACACCGGGGAGCTGTTTTTT.

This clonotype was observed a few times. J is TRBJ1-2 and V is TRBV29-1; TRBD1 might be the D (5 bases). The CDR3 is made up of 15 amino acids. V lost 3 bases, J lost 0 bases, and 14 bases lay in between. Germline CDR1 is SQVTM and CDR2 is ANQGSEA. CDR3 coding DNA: TGCAGCGTTGATGGCAGGGAAAGCTCTAACTATGGCTACACCTTC. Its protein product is CSVDGRESSNYGYTF.

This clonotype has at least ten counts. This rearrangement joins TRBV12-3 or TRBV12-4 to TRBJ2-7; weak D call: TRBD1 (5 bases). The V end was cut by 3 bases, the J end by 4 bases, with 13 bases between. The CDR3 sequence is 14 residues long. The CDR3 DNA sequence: TGTGCCAGCAGTTTCTCCCTCGACAGATACGAGCAGTACTTC. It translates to CASSFSLDRYEQYF.

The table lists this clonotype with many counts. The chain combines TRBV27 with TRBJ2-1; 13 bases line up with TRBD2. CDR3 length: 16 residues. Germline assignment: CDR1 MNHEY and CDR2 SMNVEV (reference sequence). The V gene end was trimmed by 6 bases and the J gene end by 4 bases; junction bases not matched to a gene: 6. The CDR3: CASSSRLAGGYNEQFF. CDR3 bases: TGTGCCAGCAGCTCTAGACTAGCGGGGGGTTACAATGAGCAGTTCTTC.

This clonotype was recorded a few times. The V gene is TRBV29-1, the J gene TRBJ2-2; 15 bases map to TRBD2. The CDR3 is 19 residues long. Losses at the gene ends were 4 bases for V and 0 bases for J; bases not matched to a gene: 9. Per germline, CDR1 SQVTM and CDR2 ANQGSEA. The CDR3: CSVARAGLAGGANTGELFF. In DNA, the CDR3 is TGCAGCGTTGCTCGGGCGGGACTAGCGGGGGGCGCGAACACCGGGGAGCTGTTTTTT.

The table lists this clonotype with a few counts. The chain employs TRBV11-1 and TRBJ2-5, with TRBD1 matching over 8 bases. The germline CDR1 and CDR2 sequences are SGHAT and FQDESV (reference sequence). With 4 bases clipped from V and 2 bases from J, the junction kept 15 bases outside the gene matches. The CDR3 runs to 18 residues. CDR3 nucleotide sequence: TGTGCCAGCAGCTCGACAGGGGACGACTATGTGAGTCAAGAGACCCAGTACTTC. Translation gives CASSSTGDDYVSQETQYF.

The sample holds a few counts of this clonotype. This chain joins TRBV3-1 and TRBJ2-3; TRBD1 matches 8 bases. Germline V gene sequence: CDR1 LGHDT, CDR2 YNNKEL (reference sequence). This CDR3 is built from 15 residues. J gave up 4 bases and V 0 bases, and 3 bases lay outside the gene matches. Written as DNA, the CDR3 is TGTGCCAGCAGCCAAGATCCAGGGGGCCCAGATACGCAGTATTTT. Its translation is CASSQDPGGPDTQYF.

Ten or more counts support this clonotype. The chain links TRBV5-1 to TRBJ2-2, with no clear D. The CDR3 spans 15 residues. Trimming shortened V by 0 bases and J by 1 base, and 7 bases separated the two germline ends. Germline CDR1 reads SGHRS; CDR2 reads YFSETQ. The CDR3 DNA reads TGCGCCAGCAGCTTGGACCCCGTGAACACCGGGGAGCTGTTTTTT. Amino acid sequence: CASSLDPVNTGELFF.

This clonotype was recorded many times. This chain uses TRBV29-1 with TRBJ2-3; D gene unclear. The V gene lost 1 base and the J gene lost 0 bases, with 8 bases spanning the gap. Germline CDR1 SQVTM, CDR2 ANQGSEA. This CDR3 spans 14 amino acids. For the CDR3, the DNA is TGCAGCGTTGAAGGAAGATATAGCACAGATACGCAGTATTTT. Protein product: CSVEGRYSTDTQYF.

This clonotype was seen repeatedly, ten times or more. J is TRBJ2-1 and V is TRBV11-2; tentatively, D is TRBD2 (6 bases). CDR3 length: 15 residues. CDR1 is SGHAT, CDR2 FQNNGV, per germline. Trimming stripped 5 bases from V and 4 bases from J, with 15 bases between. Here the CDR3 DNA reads TGTGCCAGCAGCCCTCAGCGGGCGACTTACAATGAGCAGTTCTTC. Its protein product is CASSPQRATYNEQFF.

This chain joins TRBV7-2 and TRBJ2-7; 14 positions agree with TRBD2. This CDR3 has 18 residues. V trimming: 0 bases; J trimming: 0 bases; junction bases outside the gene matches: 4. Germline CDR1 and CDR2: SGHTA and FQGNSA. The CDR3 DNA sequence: TGTGCCAGCAGCTTAGCGAGGACTAGCGGGGGGAGCTCCTACGAGCAGTACTTC. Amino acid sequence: CASSLARTSGGSSYEQYF.

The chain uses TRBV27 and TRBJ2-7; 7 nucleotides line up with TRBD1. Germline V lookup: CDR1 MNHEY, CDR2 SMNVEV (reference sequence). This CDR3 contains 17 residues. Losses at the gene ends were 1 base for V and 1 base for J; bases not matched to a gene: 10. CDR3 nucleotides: TGTGCCAGCAGTTTATACCAGACAGGGTCGATTTCCTACGAGCAGTACTTC. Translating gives CASSLYQTGSISYEQYF.